The clone carrying this T cell receptor (beta chain) appeared many times. Its antigen remains unknown. A clone one base away is much larger, so this may be a read error. This sample is drawn from a study of breast tumors, draining lymph nodes, adjacent tissues. TCRdb re-called the multiplex PCR reads through MiXCR, storing one row per CDR3 protein. The top ten hold approximately 5.4% of the sample, which has roughly 100,000 distinct CDR3 sequences, about 31% seen once. The lymph nodes were axillary draining lymph nodes from breast cancer patients. Findings and limits, study-wide: Tumors had less TCR diversity than lymph nodes, more than nontumor tissue. Luminal-like breast cancer showed significantly higher tumor–nontumor repertoire similarity than basal-like.

CDR3 size: 18 residues. Germline V gene sequence: CDR1 SGHTA, CDR2 FQGNSA. This TCR came from a female donor with breast cancer. Some clones in this sample may be carry-over from other donors' samples. Sequencing was performed on axillary lymph node tissue. The chain employs TRBV7-2 and TRBJ1-6; 7 positions match TRBD1. CDR3 in amino acids: CASSRSTGASSYNPPLHF. DNA of the CDR3: TGTGCCAGCAGCCGCTCAACAGGGGCCAGCTCCTATAATCCACCCCTCCACTTT.